Listed below are T cell receptor beta chains from one sample, sequenced in a study of graft-versus-host responses after intestinal transplantation. TCRdb keeps only in-frame clones here, not all; method: immunoSEQ multiplex PCR. The top ten clones hold approximately 2% of a sample with 13,000 to 15,000 clones, around 33% of them seen once. This specimen was alloreactive CD8+ T cells from a mixed lymphocyte reaction culture, taken before intestinal transplant. These receptors were obtained from a human patient who received an intestinal transplant. Both conserved end residues are part of each CDR3. Fields, in order: V gene, clone size, D gene, CDR3 length, J gene, CDR3 protein, CDR3 DNA. D genes are given only for firm matches. Clone sizes are given selectively: once, few, many, or a class where the clone is expanded.

TRBV11-2	medium-sized	-	16	TRBJ2-7	CASSPSNTKDSAEQYF	TGTGCCAGCAGCCCGTCTAACACTAAGGACAGTGCCGAGCAGTACTTC
TRBV5-1	-	-	15	TRBJ2-3	CASSLVGGPIDTQYF	TGCGCCAGCAGCTTGGTCGGGGGGCCAATAGATACGCAGTATTTT
TRBV18	-	TRBD1	18	TRBJ2-6	CASSWGQGETPGANVLTF	TGTGCCAGCTCATGGGGACAGGGTGAAACCCCTGGGGCCAACGTCCTGACTTTC
TRBV7-2	-	TRBD2	14	TRBJ2-7	CASSPKGLVYEQYF	TGTGCCAGCAGCCCAAAAGGACTAGTCTACGAGCAGTACTTC
TRBV7-6	few	-	13	TRBJ1-5	CASSLGGGQPQHF	TGTGCCAGCAGCTTAGGGGGGGGGCAGCCCCAGCATTTT
TRBV9	-	TRBD1	16	TRBJ1-1	CASSVGQDDQNTEAFF	TGTGCCAGCAGCGTCGGACAGGATGACCAGAACACTGAAGCTTTCTTT
TRBV10-3	once	TRBD2	14	TRBJ2-5	CAIRATSGQETQYF	TGTGCCATCAGGGCAACTAGCGGCCAAGAGACCCAGTACTTC
TRBV5-1	-	TRBD1	16	TRBJ1-4	CASSLEVQGANEKLFF	TGCGCCAGCAGCTTGGAGGTACAGGGGGCGAATGAAAAACTGTTTTTT
TRBV7-9	few	TRBD2	15	TRBJ2-2	CASSLSAGLAGELFF	TGTGCCAGCAGCTTATCAGCGGGACTAGCCGGGGAGCTGTTTTTT
TRBV4-3	medium-sized	TRBD1	18	TRBJ1-1	CASSQDFGTGKGNTEAFF	TGCGCCAGCAGCCAAGACTTCGGGACAGGGAAGGGGAACACTGAAGCTTTCTTT
TRBV19	few	TRBD1	14	TRBJ1-3	CASSILFPGQTLYF	TGTGCCAGTAGTATACTCTTTCCGGGACAGACGTTATATTTT
TRBV18	few	TRBD1	14	TRBJ1-4	CASSATGAGEKLFF	TGTGCCAGCTCAGCGACAGGGGCGGGTGAAAAACTGTTTTTT
TRBV10-3	-	-	13	TRBJ2-7	CAISVQGGYEQYF	TGTGCCATCAGTGTGCAGGGGGGCTACGAGCAGTACTTC
TRBV4-3	-	-	16	TRBJ1-4	CASSQDLTPIGEKLFF	TGCGCCAGCAGCCAAGATCTAACCCCCATCGGTGAAAAACTGTTTTTT
TRBV6-1	-	TRBD1	15	TRBJ2-1	CASSEWQGAINEQFF	TGTGCCAGCAGTGAATGGCAGGGGGCAATCAATGAGCAGTTCTTC
TRBV30	-	-	15	TRBJ2-7	CAWSVQGAPSYEQYF	TGTGCCTGGAGTGTACAAGGGGCCCCCTCCTACGAGCAGTACTTC
TRBV4-1	-	TRBD1	14	TRBJ2-7	CASSQGDSSYEQYF	TGCGCCAGCAGCCAAGGGGACAGCTCCTACGAGCAGTACTTC
TRBV7-9	few	-	15	TRBJ2-7	CASSLEEGTPYEQYF	TGTGCCAGCAGCTTAGAGGAGGGAACCCCCTACGAGCAGTACTTC
TRBV7-6	few	-	15	TRBJ2-3	CASSPARGYTDTQYF	TGTGCCAGCAGCCCAGCACGGGGATACACAGATACGCAGTATTTT
TRBV29-1	-	TRBD1	13	TRBJ1-2	CSVEKQGLGGYTF	TGCAGCGTTGAAAAACAGGGGTTAGGGGGCTACACCTTC
TRBV30	-	-	12	TRBJ2-7	CALLVQGYEQYF	TGTGCGCTACTCGTACAGGGCTACGAGCAGTACTTC
TRBV11-3	few	TRBD1	19	TRBJ2-1	CASSLDRIQGALGYNEQFF	TGTGCCAGCAGCTTAGATCGGATACAGGGGGCATTGGGATACAATGAGCAGTTCTTC
TRBV12-5	-	-	12	TRBJ1-2	CASGRSGDGYTF	TGTGCTAGTGGTAGGTCAGGGGATGGCTACACCTTC
TRBV9	-	TRBD2	16	TRBJ2-1	CASSAEGLAGYNEQFF	TGTGCCAGCAGCGCGGAAGGACTAGCGGGCTACAATGAGCAGTTCTTC
TRBV7-9	once	TRBD1	12	TRBJ2-2	CASSSGGGELFF	TGTGCCAGCAGCTCAGGGGGCGGGGAGCTGTTTTTT
TRBV30	few	-	13	TRBJ1-3	CAWSDGAGNTIYF	TGTGCCTGGAGTGACGGTGCTGGAAACACCATATATTTT
TRBV9	-	TRBD1	14	TRBJ1-4	CASSVGGGGEKLFF	TGTGCCAGCAGCGTAGGAGGGGGCGGTGAAAAACTGTTTTTT
TRBV27	-	TRBD1	15	TRBJ2-3	CASSSFDRGTDTQYF	TGTGCCAGCAGTTCGTTTGACAGGGGCACAGATACGCAGTATTTT
TRBV12-5	few	TRBD2	13	TRBJ2-7	CASGGGTSGEQYF	TGTGCTAGTGGGGGAGGGACCTCTGGGGAGCAGTACTTC